Listed below are T cell receptor beta chains from one sample, sequenced in a study of CXCR3-negative and CXCR3-positive naive CD8 T cells. TCRdb re-called the 5' RACE reads and shows each CDR3 protein once, DNA omitted. The table gives some 99,000 distinct CDR3 sequences; the top ten clones make up around 0.99% of it. The sample taken for sequencing was naive CXCR3+ CD8+ T cells from blood. The receptors were gathered from a human donor in good health. Some clones in this sample may be carry-over from other donors' samples. Both conserved end residues are part of each CDR3. Fields, in order: J gene, clone size, V gene, CDR3 protein. Some rows mark clone size as missing; the rest say once, few, many or name a class of expanded clone.

TRBJ2-7	-	TRBV6-5	CASSYAHSYEQYF
TRBJ1-5	-	TRBV12-3/TRBV12-4	CASSSTRTNQPQHF
TRBJ1-4	-	TRBV19	CASSNDRALDEKLFF
TRBJ2-7	-	TRBV20-1	CSATGASSYEQYF
TRBJ2-7	-	TRBV6-2/TRBV6-3	CASSYLILTRYEQYF
TRBJ2-5	-	TRBV10-3	CAISEGTGGIRETQYF
TRBJ2-3	medium-sized	TRBV7-2	CASSLDSFSGTQYF
TRBJ2-1	-	TRBV7-2	CASSLATGTISYNEQFF
TRBJ2-3	-	TRBV2	CASSEWAGGGGPSLTDTQYF
TRBJ2-7	-	TRBV13	CASAPLMEDEQYF
TRBJ2-3	-	TRBV12-3/TRBV12-4	CASTSGPATNTQYF
TRBJ2-5	-	TRBV7-9	CASSLAGVETQYF
TRBJ1-6	-	TRBV4-1	CASSQDLLDRGPNSPLHF
TRBJ2-1	-	TRBV29-1	CSVEGGPSSYNEQFF
TRBJ2-7	-	TRBV27	CASSLSLPTASYEQYF
TRBJ1-1	-	TRBV6-5	CACSLQGVDTEAFF
TRBJ2-1	-	TRBV4-2	CASSQPTSGSGQTYNEQFF
TRBJ2-1	-	TRBV5-5	CASSLGGPNEQFF
TRBJ2-2	-	TRBV6-5	CASSPDGGSGELFF
TRBJ2-2	-	TRBV7-9	CASDGGTGELFF
TRBJ2-7	-	TRBV2	CASSGGTPQLYEQYF
TRBJ2-4	-	TRBV4-3	CASSQDKLGGPKNIQYF
TRBJ2-7	-	TRBV6-6	CASSSAGYVGYEQYF
TRBJ1-5	-	TRBV4-3	CDSSQDPGQPQHF
TRBJ2-1	-	TRBV2	CASPSGVNEQFF
TRBJ1-1	-	TRBV27	CASSFQGVFTEAFF
TRBJ1-4	-	TRBV7-9	CASSSNSGTDNEKLFF
TRBJ2-5	-	TRBV2	CASILGQEGFQETQYF
TRBJ1-2	-	TRBV10-1	CASSTRKENDPTGGYTF
TRBJ2-1	-	TRBV19	CASTLDRQNSYNEQFF
TRBJ2-1	-	TRBV12-3/TRBV12-4	CASSLGTSGTANEQFF
TRBJ2-5	-	TRBV6-2/TRBV6-3	CASSYFMETQYF
TRBJ1-1	-	TRBV5-1	CASSLAVNTEAFF
TRBJ2-7	-	TRBV2	CASMTGGHYEQYF
TRBJ2-1	-	TRBV28	CASSSILTANNEQFF
TRBJ1-2	-	TRBV4-1	CASSQEDSGQGWYGYTF
TRBJ1-2	-	TRBV7-9	CASSLAQRYGYTF
TRBJ2-7	-	TRBV4-3	CASSQGGSSYEQYF
TRBJ2-7	-	TRBV11-2	CASSLVGPGSYEQYF
TRBJ2-1	-	TRBV6-6	CASNSPWTDYNEQFF
TRBJ2-3	-	TRBV19	CASSTHRSTDTQYF
TRBJ2-7	-	TRBV5-1	CASREDEWANYEQYF
TRBJ2-1	-	TRBV4-3	CASSQDLRANLYNEQFF
TRBJ2-5	-	TRBV7-9	CASSPTNRLEETQYF
TRBJ2-1	-	TRBV27	CASSTLVDRSYNEQFF
TRBJ2-3	-	TRBV3-1	CASSHYPPPGSFTDTQYF
TRBJ2-1	-	TRBV10-3	CAISESGGDSYNEQFF
TRBJ1-5	-	TRBV29-1	CSVKERTGSQHF
TRBJ2-5	-	TRBV7-7	CASSRRGYQETQYF
TRBJ2-7	-	TRBV4-2	CASSQVVPSGRGNLGEQYF
TRBJ2-1	-	TRBV7-8	CASSLVGGPGNEQFF
TRBJ2-7	-	TRBV5-1	CASSLTSGYYEQYF
TRBJ2-1	-	TRBV20-1	CSAYWWGETPLRASYNEQFF
TRBJ2-7	-	TRBV10-3	CAISPAGTYEQYF